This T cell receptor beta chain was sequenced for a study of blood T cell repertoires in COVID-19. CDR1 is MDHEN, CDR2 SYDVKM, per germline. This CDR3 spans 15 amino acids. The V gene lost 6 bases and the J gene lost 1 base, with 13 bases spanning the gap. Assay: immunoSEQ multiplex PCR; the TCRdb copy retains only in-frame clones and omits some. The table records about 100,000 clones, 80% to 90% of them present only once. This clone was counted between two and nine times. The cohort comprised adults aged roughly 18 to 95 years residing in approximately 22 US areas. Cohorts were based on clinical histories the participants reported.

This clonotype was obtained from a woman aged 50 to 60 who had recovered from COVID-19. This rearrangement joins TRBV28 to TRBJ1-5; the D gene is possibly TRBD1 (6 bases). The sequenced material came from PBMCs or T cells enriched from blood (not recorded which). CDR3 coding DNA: TGTGCCAGCAGGTACAACAGGGTCAGCAATCAGCCCCAGCATTTT. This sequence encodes CASRYNRVSNQPQHF.